Shown below are 3 T cell receptor beta chains from a single sample sequenced in a study of shared clonotypes between healthy human individuals (dated by TCRdb to the early 2020s). Library method: the immunoSEQ multiplex PCR assay. What TCRdb holds here is the immuneACCESS table cut down to in-frame rearrangements. Part of the clones is not present; checked against another copy, under half of the missing clones reflect an unresolved V gene, and the others are unexplained. The sample contains some 380,000 clones, 95% to 97% of them found a single time. Less than 0.35% of the sample is held by the ten biggest clonotypes. Sequenced input: memory CD8+ T cells sorted from blood. The cell subset or site label, read with the paper, signifies: CD45RO+ cells pooled with CCR7-negative TemRA cells. These receptors all come from a man aged 25 to 40 in good health.

On this clone: Other DNA variants within this sample encode the same CDR3. V is TRBV5-6 and J is TRBJ2-2; D call uncertain. The CDR3 loop spans 15 amino acids. Trimming took off 0 bases at V and 1 base at J, with 7 bases between the two ends. Germline V gives CDR1 SGHDT, CDR2 YYEEEE. The chain's CDR3 is CASSLGGLNTGELFF. Here the CDR3 DNA reads TGTGCCAGCAGCTTGGGTGGCCTGAACACCGGGGAGCTGTTTTTT.

Details on this clone: The identical CDR3 is also encoded by other nucleotide sequences in the sample. V gene TRBV19 combines with J gene TRBJ1-2; D perhaps matches TRBD1 (5 bases). The CDR3 has 12 amino acids. V lost 3 bases and J 5 bases, leaving 7 bases between the germline ends. In germline, CDR1 is LNHDA, CDR2 SQIVND (reference sequence). The CDR3 DNA reads as TGTGCCAGTAGTATCGACAGATATGGCTACACCTTC. Translating gives CASSIDRYGYTF.

The chain employs TRBV10-3 and TRBJ2-2, with 11 bases identical to TRBD2. The junction had 2 bases not matched to a gene; V was cut back by 10 bases and J by 4 bases. Germline V CDR1 and CDR2: ENHRY, SYGVKD. The CDR3 is 13 amino acids. CDR3 region: CATGTSGTGELFF. Written as DNA, the CDR3 is TGTGCCACCGGGACTAGCGGCACCGGGGAGCTGTTTTTT.